These 9 T cell receptor beta chains were sequenced from one sample in a study of blood T cell repertoires in COVID-19. Sequencing was performed with immunoSEQ multiplex PCR; in TCRdb, only in-frame clones are kept and a portion is missing. The sample carries about 380,000 clones, around 84% recorded once. Sequenced: peripheral blood. These receptors were collected from a woman aged 18-29 years with acute or convalescent COVID-19.

This sequence joins TRBV6-5 and TRBJ1-1, with D possibly being TRBD1 (6 bases). V was trimmed by 0 bases and J by 7 bases, leaving 15 bases between them. Germline CDR1 reads MNHEY; CDR2 reads SVGAGI. This CDR3 is built from 15 residues. The CDR3 sequence is CASSYSRQVSGEAFF. CDR3 sequence (DNA): TGTGCCAGCAGTTACTCTCGACAGGTCTCAGGTGAAGCTTTCTTT.

The rearrangement joins TRBV5-1 to TRBJ1-3; the D gene is possibly TRBD1 (6 bases). Trimming pared 4 bases from V and 0 bases from J, leaving 14 bases between. Per germline, CDR1 SGHRS and CDR2 YFSETQ. CDR3 length equals 16 residues. CDR3 amino acids: CASSLGQPFSGNTIYF. Written as DNA, the CDR3 is TGCGCCAGCAGCCTCGGACAGCCCTTCTCTGGAAACACCATATATTTT.

V and J are TRBV3-1 (or the pseudogene TRBV3-2) and TRBJ1-1; TRBD1 might be the D (5 bases). Germline CDR1 LGHDT, CDR2 YNNKEL (reference sequence). This CDR3 has 13 amino acids. Trimming took off 4 bases at V and 5 bases at J, with 11 bases between the two ends. CDR3 nucleotide sequence: TGTGCCAGCAGCCTGCAACAGGCAACTGAAGCTTTCTTT. Translation: CASSLQQATEAFF.

The chain uses TRBV27 and TRBJ2-7, with D tentatively TRBD2 (5 bases). Germline CDR1 and CDR2: MNHEY and SMNVEV (reference sequence). Trimming shortened V by 5 bases and J by 7 bases, and 12 bases separated the two germline ends. The CDR3 is 12 amino acids. CDR3 in DNA: TGTGCCAGCAGTCCGCCGGGGAGAGAGCAGTACTTC. Protein product: CASSPPGREQYF.

The chain is built from TRBV6-5 and TRBJ1-4; D unclear. The CDR3 spans 11 residues. Per germline, CDR1 MNHEY and CDR2 SVGAGI. Trimming took off 9 bases at V and 7 bases at J, with 9 bases between the two ends. CDR3: CASRDGEKLFF. The CDR3 DNA reads as TGTGCCAGTAGAGATGGTGAAAAACTGTTTTTT.

The rearrangement joins TRBV13 to TRBJ1-2; 9 bases are shared with TRBD1. J was trimmed by 0 bases and V by 5 bases; bases with no gene match: 16. The CDR3 length is 19 residues. CDR1 is PRHDT and CDR2 is FYEKMQ in the germline V gene (reference sequence). The chain's CDR3 is CASSRNDRDREHANYGYTF. Here the CDR3 DNA reads TGTGCCAGCAGCCGAAACGACCGGGACAGGGAACACGCTAACTATGGCTACACCTTC.

This chain links TRBV12-5 with TRBJ2-3, with 8 bases identical to TRBD2. Germline loops: CDR1 LGHNT, CDR2 FRNRAP. The CDR3 is made up of 16 amino acids. V lost 4 bases to trimming and J lost 4 bases; unmatched junction nucleotides: 10. The CDR3 DNA follows: TGTGCTAGTGGTTCAGGACTAGCATTTATTCCAGATACGCAGTATTTT. Amino acids: CASGSGLAFIPDTQYF.

The J gene is TRBJ2-3, the V gene TRBV11-2, with a weak D call TRBD2 (6 bases). Germline CDR1 and CDR2: SGHAT and FQNNGV. This CDR3 comprises 14 residues. Trimming pared 5 bases from V and 5 bases from J, leaving 14 bases between. The CDR3 DNA follows: TGTGCCAGCAGCGCGGCGCTAGCGATAGATACGCAGTATTTT. Translated, it gives CASSAALAIDTQYF. The full variable domain, in which reference TRBV11-2 and TRBJ2-3 provide the parts outside the CDR3, is EAGVAQSPRYKIIEKRQSVAFWCNPISGHATLYWYQQILGQGPKLLIQFQNNGVVDDSQLPKDRFSAERLKGVDSTLKIQPAKLEDSAVYLCASSAALAIDTQYFGPGTRLTVL.

V is TRBV9 and J is TRBJ2-3; 7 bases line up with TRBD2. In germline, CDR1 is SGDLS, CDR2 YYNGEE. CDR3 length: 17 residues. The junction had 10 bases not matched to a gene; V was cut back by 3 bases and J by 0 bases. The CDR3 DNA is TGTGCCAGCAGCGCCGATGGGGGGGGTGCTAGCACAGATACGCAGTATTTT. Translated: CASSADGGGASTDTQYF.